Following are 27 T cell receptor beta chains from one sample sequenced in a study of cytomegalovirus exposure and HLA in healthy donors. PCR was performed using 60 Vbeta and 13 Jbeta primers. This table comes from immunoSEQ multiplex PCR, and its TCRdb copy is limited to in-frame clones, with some not included. This sample has 45,000 to 65,000 clones, with roughly 80% found just once. The sequenced sample consisted of PBMCs. All receptors come from a middle-aged woman in good health and CMV-seropositive.

The chain employs TRBV7-3 and TRBJ2-2; D not certain. CDR3 length equals 13 residues. Deletions cut 4 bases from V and 0 bases from J, with 3 bases between. CDR1 and CDR2 (germline): SGHTA, FQGTGA. CDR3 residues: CASSSSNTGELFF. As DNA, the CDR3 is TGTGCCAGCAGCTCCTCGAACACCGGGGAGCTGTTTTTT.

This clone was detected only a few times. The chain recombines TRBV19 with TRBJ2-5, with D tentatively TRBD1 (5 bases). The germline V gene has CDR1 LNHDA and CDR2 SQIVND (reference sequence). V dropped 3 bases and J dropped 4 bases, with 12 bases sitting between them. The CDR3 covers 14 residues. CDR3 region: CASSIGQGRETQYF. DNA for the CDR3: TGTGCCAGTAGTATCGGGCAGGGTAGAGAGACCCAGTACTTC.

The genes are TRBV10-3 and TRBJ1-2; D might be TRBD1 (6 bases). CDR3 size: 16 residues. Trimming took 2 bases from V and 6 from J, leaving 19 bases between them. Looked up from germline, CDR1 is ENHRY and CDR2 is SYGVKD. CDR3 amino acids: CAISEGGGVTIHGYTF. Written as DNA, the CDR3 is TGTGCCATCAGTGAGGGGGGGGGCGTAACGATCCATGGCTACACCTTC.

This clone was recorded a few times. The sample has other DNA sequences that encode this CDR3 too. The rearrangement uses TRBV7-9 and TRBJ1-4; D perhaps matches TRBD1 (6 bases). The CDR3 contains 14 residues. CDR1 and CDR2 (germline): SEHNR, FQNEAQ (reference sequence). V was pared by 1 base and J by 3 bases, with 6 bases between. Here the CDR3 DNA reads TGTGCCAGCAGCTTAGGGACAGCTAATGAAAAACTGTTTTTT. Encoded protein: CASSLGTANEKLFF. The full variable domain, completed using reference TRBV7-9 and TRBJ1-4, is DTGVSQNPRHKITKRGQNVTFRCDPISEHNRLYWYRQTLGQGPEFLTYFQNEAQLEKSRLLSDRFSAERPKGSFSTLEIQRTEQGDSAMYLCASSLGTANEKLFFGSGTQLSVL.

V gene TRBV6-5 combines with J gene TRBJ2-5; D perhaps matches TRBD1 (6 bases). Germline CDR1 reads MNHEY; CDR2 reads SVGAGI. The CDR3 has 14 residues. The V and J ends lost 6 bases and 4 bases respectively, with 15 bases between them. CDR3 residues: CASRPLTGRETQYF. In nucleotides, the CDR3 is TGTGCCAGCAGACCACTAACAGGGAGAGAGACCCAGTACTTC.

The chain uses TRBV14 and TRBJ2-1; tentatively, D is TRBD2 (7 bases). Per germline, CDR1 SGHDN and CDR2 FVKESK. The V end was cut by 0 bases, the J end by 2 bases, with 11 bases between. The CDR3 covers 16 residues. The chain's CDR3 is CASSQDRRGPYNEQFF. The CDR3 DNA reads TGTGCCAGCAGCCAAGATCGGCGGGGGCCCTACAATGAGCAGTTCTTC.

The V call is TRBV29-1, the J call TRBJ1-1; 10 bases agree with TRBD1. Germline V lookup: CDR1 SQVTM, CDR2 ANQGSEA. With 7 bases clipped from V and 3 bases from J, the junction kept 2 bases outside the gene matches. This CDR3 contains 12 residues. For the CDR3, the DNA is TGCAGCGCGGACAGGGGGGACACTGAAGCTTTCTTT. Protein: CSADRGDTEAFF.

This chain links TRBV27 with TRBJ1-6; D is undetermined. The V and J ends lost 4 bases and 5 bases respectively, with 12 bases between them. Germline loops: CDR1 MNHEY, CDR2 SMNVEV (reference sequence). The CDR3 extends over 15 amino acids. CDR3 sequence: CASSSPRGDNSPLHF. DNA of the CDR3: TGTGCCAGCAGTTCTCCTCGGGGAGATAATTCACCCCTCCACTTT.

This clone has just a few counts. The chain recombines TRBV5-1 with TRBJ2-1; 8 bases match TRBD2. V lost 8 bases to trimming and J lost 3 bases; unmatched junction nucleotides: 10. CDR1 SGHRS and CDR2 YFSETQ come from the germline V gene. The CDR3 runs 15 residues. CDR3 protein: CASAVEAGGYNEQFF. The DNA for the CDR3 is TGCGCCAGTGCGGTCGAGGCGGGGGGCTACAATGAGCAGTTCTTC.

The chain recombines TRBV4-2 with TRBJ1-3; D unresolved. The V and J ends lost 0 bases and 0 bases respectively, with 9 bases between them. This CDR3 comprises 16 residues. Per germline, CDR1 LGHNA and CDR2 YNFKEQ. DNA of the CDR3: TGTGCCAGCAGCCAAGAAATTGGGAGCTCTGGAAACACCATATATTTT. Residues: CASSQEIGSSGNTIYF.

This sequence joins TRBV2 and TRBJ2-7, with a possible D match to TRBD2 (5 bases). The CDR3 is 13 residues long. With 6 bases removed from V and 6 bases from J, the gap between germline ends came to 15 bases. Germline CDR1 is SNHLY and CDR2 is FYNNEI. The CDR3 DNA is TGTGCCAGCAGCCGCCAGGACTTGGGCGAGCAGTACTTC. This gives the protein CASSRQDLGEQYF. The full variable domain, in which reference TRBV2 and TRBJ2-7 provide the parts outside the CDR3, is EPEVTQTPSHQVTQMGQEVILRCVPISNHLYFYWYRQILGQKVEFLVSFYNNEISEKSEIFDDQFSVERPDGSNFTLKIRSTKLEDSAMYFCASSRQDLGEQYFGPGTRLTVT.

This chain joins TRBV27 and TRBJ2-7, with 8 bases that match TRBD1. Germline V CDR1 and CDR2: MNHEY, SMNVEV (reference sequence). With V trimmed by 2 bases and J by 3 bases, 3 bases remained unmatched. The CDR3 has 14 amino acids. CDR3 DNA sequence: TGTGCCAGCAGTTTAAGGGGACAGGTCTACGAGCAGTACTTC. Translation: CASSLRGQVYEQYF.

The chain recombines TRBV6-5 with TRBJ2-3; 7 bases agree with TRBD2. Germline loops: CDR1 MNHEY, CDR2 SVGAGI. The CDR3 length is 15 residues. With V trimmed by 8 bases and J by 1 base, 9 bases remained unmatched. CDR3 bases: TGTGCCAGCCGGGGTAGCGGGTTAGGCACAGATACGCAGTATTTT. Translated: CASRGSGLGTDTQYF.

The V and J genes are TRBV27 and TRBJ2-5; TRBD1 agrees at 7 bases. The CDR3 spans 14 residues. Trimming took 6 bases from V and 5 from J; bases not matched to a gene: 9. CDR1 and CDR2 (germline): MNHEY, SMNVEV (reference sequence). The CDR3 region is CASRDPGQTETQYF. CDR3 DNA sequence: TGTGCCAGCAGGGATCCGGGACAGACGGAGACCCAGTACTTC.

The chain recombines TRBV6-6 with TRBJ2-2; TRBD1 aligns across 9 bases. The V gene end was trimmed by 7 bases and the J gene end by 7 bases; junction bases not matched to a gene: 10. Germline V CDR1 and CDR2: MNHNY, SVGAGI (reference sequence). The CDR3 spans 15 residues. The CDR3 sequence is CASTDRGLSSGELFF. CDR3 bases: TGTGCCAGCACGGACAGGGGATTGAGCAGCGGGGAGCTGTTTTTT.

The genes are TRBV11-2 and TRBJ2-2, with D perhaps TRBD1 (5 bases). The CDR3 has 13 amino acids. Per the germline V gene, CDR1 is SGHAT and CDR2 is FQNNGV. The germline V and J ends were trimmed by 10 bases and 2 bases, with 11 bases remaining between them. CDR3 region: CAMGQLNTGELFF. For the CDR3, the DNA is TGTGCCATGGGGCAGCTAAACACCGGGGAGCTGTTTTTT.

This clone was observed a handful of times. The rearrangement links TRBV4-3 to TRBJ2-3; possibly TRBD2 for D (7 bases). This CDR3 is 16 amino acids long. Per the germline V gene, CDR1 is LGHNA and CDR2 is YSLEER. The ends were cut back, 0 bases at V and 5 bases at J, with 15 bases in the middle. The CDR3 reads CASSQDWGGAGDTQYF. The CDR3 coding sequence is TGCGCCAGCAGCCAAGATTGGGGGGGCGCAGGAGATACGCAGTATTTT.

V usage is TRBV19 and J usage is TRBJ2-4, with TRBD2 as a possible D gene (6 bases). The V and J ends lost 7 bases and 4 bases respectively, with 14 bases between them. The germline gives CDR1 LNHDA, CDR2 SQIVND (reference sequence). There are 14 residues in the CDR3. The chain's CDR3 is CASTMTGDKNIQYF. CDR3 DNA: TGTGCCAGTACAATGACGGGGGATAAAAACATTCAGTACTTC.

This sequence joins TRBV7-9 and TRBJ1-1, with TRBD1 as a possible D gene (6 bases). The CDR3 loop spans 12 amino acids. Per germline, CDR1 SEHNR and CDR2 FQNEAQ (reference sequence). V lost 5 bases and J 6 bases, leaving 10 bases between the germline ends. In DNA, the CDR3 is TGTGCCAGCAGCCCCGGACAGTCTGAAGCTTTCTTT. This translates into CASSPGQSEAFF.

This clone has a handful of counts. The rearrangement uses TRBV9 and TRBJ1-1, with TRBD1 matching 9 bases. The CDR3 consists of 13 residues. Losses at the gene ends were 2 bases for V and 10 bases for J; bases not matched to a gene: 6. CDR1 is SGDLS, CDR2 YYNGEE, per germline. CDR3 coding DNA: TGTGCCAGCAGCGTCCGGGACAGGGATAGAGCTTTCTTT. Residues: CASSVRDRDRAFF. The entire variable domain, with the rest obtained from reference TRBV9 and TRBJ1-1, is as follows: DSGVTQTPKHLITATGQRVTLRCSPRSGDLSVYWYQQSLDQGLQFLIQYYNGEERAKGNILERFSAQQFPDLHSELNLSSLELGDSALYFCASSVRDRDRAFFGQGTRLTVV.

The chain carries TRBV6-5 and TRBJ2-3; 10 bases are shared with TRBD2. The CDR3 covers 14 residues. Per germline, CDR1 MNHEY and CDR2 SVGAGI. Trimming cost V 6 bases and J 6 bases; bases outside gene matches: 6. The CDR3 DNA reads as TGTGCCAGCAGGGATAGCGGGGGGAGCGATACGCAGTATTTT. It codes for CASRDSGGSDTQYF.

The chain couples TRBV18 to TRBJ2-5; 7 bases line up with TRBD2. From germline, CDR1 is KGHSH and CDR2 LQKENI. There are 14 residues in the CDR3. The ends lost 0 bases at V and 5 bases at J; junction bases unmatched: 3. The CDR3 loop reads CASSPPTSQETQYF. The CDR3 bases are TGTGCCAGCTCACCACCGACTAGCCAGGAGACCCAGTACTTC.

This chain uses TRBV4-2 with TRBJ1-2; 11 nucleotides match TRBD1. V gave up 1 base and J gave up 3 bases; unmatched junction bases: 4. The CDR3 contains 16 residues. CDR1 and CDR2 (germline): LGHNA, YNFKEQ. In DNA form, the CDR3 reads TGTGCCAGCAGCCAAGTCCTGGGACAGGGGGACTATGGCTACACCTTC. As protein: CASSQVLGQGDYGYTF.

The V gene is TRBV6-1, the J gene TRBJ2-7; 10 nucleotides match TRBD1. The CDR3 covers 16 residues. From germline, CDR1 is MNHNS and CDR2 SASEGT. Germline trimming cut 3 bases from V and 3 bases from J; bases unmatched to any gene: 8. The CDR3 here is CASSDLMRTGGYEQYF. For the CDR3, the DNA is TGTGCCAGCAGTGATTTGATGCGGACAGGGGGCTACGAGCAGTACTTC.

The table lists this clone with a count of one. The chain combines TRBV28 with TRBJ1-3; tentatively, D is TRBD1 (5 bases). Trimming took off 5 bases at V and 2 bases at J, with 13 bases between the two ends. Germline-derived CDR1 and CDR2 are MDHEN and SYDVKM. This CDR3 has 15 amino acids. CDR3 region: CASSPPGGAGNTIYF. CDR3 coding DNA: TGTGCCAGCAGTCCGCCGGGGGGGGCTGGAAACACCATATATTTT.

In its sample, this clone was seen a few times. CDR3 sequence: CASSFGLAGSTGELFF. The CDR3 nucleotides are TGCGCCAGCAGCTTTGGACTAGCGGGGAGCACCGGGGAGCTGTTTTTT. This chain joins TRBV5-1 and TRBJ2-2, with 12 bases fitting TRBD2. V lost 2 bases, J lost 4 bases, and 3 bases stayed unmatched. Germline V gene data show CDR1 as SGHRS and CDR2 as YFSETQ. This CDR3 is built from 16 residues.

The V gene is TRBV9, the J gene TRBJ2-3; 11 bases align to TRBD2. V shed 0 bases, J shed 1 base, and the junction held 7 bases outside the gene matches. The germline V gene has CDR1 SGDLS and CDR2 YYNGEE. The CDR3 totals 18 residues. CDR3 coding DNA: TGTGCCAGCAGCGTAGGGACCCAACTAGCGGGGGGCACAGATACGCAGTATTTT. Translated: CASSVGTQLAGGTDTQYF.